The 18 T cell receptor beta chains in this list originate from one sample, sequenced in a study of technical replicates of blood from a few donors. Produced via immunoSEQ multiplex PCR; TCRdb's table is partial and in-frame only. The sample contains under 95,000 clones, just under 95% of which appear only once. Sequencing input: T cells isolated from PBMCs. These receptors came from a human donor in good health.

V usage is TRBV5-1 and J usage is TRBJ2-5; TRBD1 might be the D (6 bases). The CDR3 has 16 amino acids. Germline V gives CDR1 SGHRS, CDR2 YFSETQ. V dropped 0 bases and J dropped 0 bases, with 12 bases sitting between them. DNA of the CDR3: TGCGCCAGCAGCTTGGGTGCCAGGGGAGACCAAGAGACCCAGTACTTC. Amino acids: CASSLGARGDQETQYF.

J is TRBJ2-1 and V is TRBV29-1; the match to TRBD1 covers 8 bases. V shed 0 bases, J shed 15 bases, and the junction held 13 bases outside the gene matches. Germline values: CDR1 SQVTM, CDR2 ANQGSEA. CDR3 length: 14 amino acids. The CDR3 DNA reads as TGCAGCGTTGAAGATCGAGGGACAGGTAACGCGGTGTTCTTC. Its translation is CSVEDRGTGNAVFF.

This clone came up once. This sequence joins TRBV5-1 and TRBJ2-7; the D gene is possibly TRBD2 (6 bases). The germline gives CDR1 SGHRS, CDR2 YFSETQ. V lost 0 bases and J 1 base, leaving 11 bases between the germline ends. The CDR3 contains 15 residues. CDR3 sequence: CASSLERALSYEQYF. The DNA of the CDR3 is TGCGCCAGCAGCTTGGAGCGGGCCCTATCCTACGAGCAGTACTTC.

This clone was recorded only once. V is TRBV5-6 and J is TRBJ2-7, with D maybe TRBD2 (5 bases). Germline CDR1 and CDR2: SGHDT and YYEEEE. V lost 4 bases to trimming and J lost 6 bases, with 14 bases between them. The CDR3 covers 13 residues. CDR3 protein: CASSLPDSGEQYF. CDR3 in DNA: TGTGCCAGCAGCCTCCCGGACTCCGGCGAGCAGTACTTC.

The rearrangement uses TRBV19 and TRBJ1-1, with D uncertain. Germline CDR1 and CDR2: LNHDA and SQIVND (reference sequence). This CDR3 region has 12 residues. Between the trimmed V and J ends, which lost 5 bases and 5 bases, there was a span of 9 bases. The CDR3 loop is CASSGSGTEAFF. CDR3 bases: TGTGCCAGTAGTGGTTCGGGGACTGAAGCTTTCTTT. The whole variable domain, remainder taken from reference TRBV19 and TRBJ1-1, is DGGITQSPKYLFRKEGQNVTLSCEQNLNHDAMYWYRQDPGQGLRLIYYSQIVNDFQKGDIAEGYSVSREKKESFPLTVTSAQKNPTAFYLCASSGSGTEAFFGQGTRLTVV.

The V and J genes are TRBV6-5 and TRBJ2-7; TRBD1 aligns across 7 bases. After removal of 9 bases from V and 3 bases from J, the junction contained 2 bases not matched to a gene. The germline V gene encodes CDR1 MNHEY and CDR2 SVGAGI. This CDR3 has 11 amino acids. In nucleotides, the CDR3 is TGTGCCAGTAGGACAGGCTACGAGCAGTACTTC. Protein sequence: CASRTGYEQYF.

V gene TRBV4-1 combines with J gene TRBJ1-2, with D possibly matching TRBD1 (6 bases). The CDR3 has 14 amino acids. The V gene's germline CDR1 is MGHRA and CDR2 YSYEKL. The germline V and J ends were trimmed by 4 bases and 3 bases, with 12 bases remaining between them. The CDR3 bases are TGCGCCAGCAGCCCTTACAGGGTCTACTATGGCTACACCTTC. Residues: CASSPYRVYYGYTF.

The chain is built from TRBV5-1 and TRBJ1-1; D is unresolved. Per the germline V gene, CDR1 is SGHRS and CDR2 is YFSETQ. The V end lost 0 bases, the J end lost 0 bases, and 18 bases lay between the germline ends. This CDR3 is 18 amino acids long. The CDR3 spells CASSLGADGLALNTEAFF. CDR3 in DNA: TGCGCCAGCAGCTTGGGGGCCGATGGGTTGGCTTTGAACACTGAAGCTTTCTTT.

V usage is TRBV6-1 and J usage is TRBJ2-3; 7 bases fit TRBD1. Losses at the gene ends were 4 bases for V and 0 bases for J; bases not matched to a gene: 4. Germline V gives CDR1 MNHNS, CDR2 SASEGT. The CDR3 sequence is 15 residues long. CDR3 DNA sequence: TGTGCCAGCAGTGTTAGGGGGCCTAGCACAGATACGCAGTATTTT. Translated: CASSVRGPSTDTQYF.

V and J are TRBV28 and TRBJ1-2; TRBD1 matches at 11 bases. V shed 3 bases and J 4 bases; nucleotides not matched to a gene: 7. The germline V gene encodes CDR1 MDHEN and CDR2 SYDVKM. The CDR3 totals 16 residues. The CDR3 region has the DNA TGTGCCAGCAGTTTCCTGGGGACAGGGGGTCGCTATGGCTACACCTTC. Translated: CASSFLGTGGRYGYTF.

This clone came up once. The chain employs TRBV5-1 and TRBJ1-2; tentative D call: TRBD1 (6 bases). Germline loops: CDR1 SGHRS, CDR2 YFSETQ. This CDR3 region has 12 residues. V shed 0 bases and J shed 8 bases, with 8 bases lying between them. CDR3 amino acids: CASSLGGLGYTF. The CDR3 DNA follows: TGCGCCAGCAGCTTGGGGGGGCTCGGCTACACCTTC.

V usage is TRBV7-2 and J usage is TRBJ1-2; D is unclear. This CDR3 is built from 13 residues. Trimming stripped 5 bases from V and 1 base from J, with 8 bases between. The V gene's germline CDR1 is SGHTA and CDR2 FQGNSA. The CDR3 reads CASSRDNNYGYTF. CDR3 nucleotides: TGTGCCAGCAGCCGTGACAATAACTATGGCTACACCTTC. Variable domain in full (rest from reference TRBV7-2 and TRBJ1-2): GAGVSQSPSNKVTEKGKDVELRCDPISGHTALYWYRQSLGQGLEFLIYFQGNSAPDKSGLPSDRFSAERTGGSVSTLTIQRTQQEDSAVYLCASSRDNNYGYTFGSGTRLTVV.

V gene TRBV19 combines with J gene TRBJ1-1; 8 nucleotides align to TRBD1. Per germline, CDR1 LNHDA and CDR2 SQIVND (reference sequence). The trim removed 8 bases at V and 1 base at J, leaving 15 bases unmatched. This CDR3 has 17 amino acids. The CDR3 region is CASGPRRTGLSNTEAFF. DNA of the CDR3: TGTGCCAGTGGACCGAGGAGGACAGGGCTATCGAACACTGAAGCTTTCTTT.

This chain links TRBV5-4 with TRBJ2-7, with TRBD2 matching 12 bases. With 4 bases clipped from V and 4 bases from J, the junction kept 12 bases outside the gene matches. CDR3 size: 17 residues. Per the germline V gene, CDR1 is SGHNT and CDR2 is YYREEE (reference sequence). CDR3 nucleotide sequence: TGTGCCAGCAGCCAACGATTTCGACTAGCGGGAGAGTACGAGCAGTACTTC. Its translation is CASSQRFRLAGEYEQYF.

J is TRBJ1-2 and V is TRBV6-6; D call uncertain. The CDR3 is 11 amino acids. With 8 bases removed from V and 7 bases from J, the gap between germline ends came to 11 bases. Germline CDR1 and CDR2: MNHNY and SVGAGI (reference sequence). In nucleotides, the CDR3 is TGTGCCAGCTTCCGGGAGGGTGGCTACACCTTC. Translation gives CASFREGGYTF.

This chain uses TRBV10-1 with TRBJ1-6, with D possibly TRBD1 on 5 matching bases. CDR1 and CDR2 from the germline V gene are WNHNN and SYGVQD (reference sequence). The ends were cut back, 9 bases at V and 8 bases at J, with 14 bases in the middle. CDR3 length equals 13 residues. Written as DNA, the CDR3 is TGCGCCAGTAGAGAGGGGCTATATTCACCCCTCCACTTT. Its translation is CASREGLYSPLHF.

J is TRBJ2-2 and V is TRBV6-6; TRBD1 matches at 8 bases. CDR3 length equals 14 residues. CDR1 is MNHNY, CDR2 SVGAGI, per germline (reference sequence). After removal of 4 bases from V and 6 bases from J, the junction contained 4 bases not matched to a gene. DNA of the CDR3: TGTGCCAGCAGTTCCAGGGGGCCCCCCGGGGAGCTGTTTTTT. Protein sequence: CASSSRGPPGELFF.

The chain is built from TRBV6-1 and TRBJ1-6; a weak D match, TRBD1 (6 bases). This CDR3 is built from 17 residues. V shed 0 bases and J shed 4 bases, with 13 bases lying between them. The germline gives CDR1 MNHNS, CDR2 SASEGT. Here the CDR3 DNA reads TGTGCCAGCAGTGAAGCGTATTCAGGGGATTATAATTCACCCCTCCACTTT. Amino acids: CASSEAYSGDYNSPLHF.